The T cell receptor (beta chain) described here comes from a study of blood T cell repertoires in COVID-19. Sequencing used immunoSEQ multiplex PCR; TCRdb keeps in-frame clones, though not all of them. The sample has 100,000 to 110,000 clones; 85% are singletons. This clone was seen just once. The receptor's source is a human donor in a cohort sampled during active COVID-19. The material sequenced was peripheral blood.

The CDR3 loop reads CASSPHRGLYEQYF. The DNA for the CDR3 is TGTGCCAGCAGTCCGCACAGGGGGCTGTACGAGCAGTACTTC. The gene calls are TRBV6-5 and TRBJ2-7; 9 bases are a match to TRBD1. The CDR3 is 14 amino acids. CDR1 is MNHEY and CDR2 is SVGAGI in the germline V gene. The J segment lost 4 bases and the V segment lost 5 bases, leaving 6 bases of the junction unmatched.